These 25 T cell receptor beta chains were sequenced from one sample in a study of blood T cell repertoires in COVID-19. The table came from immunoSEQ multiplex PCR; TCRdb's copy has only in-frame clones and leaves some out. The sample lists about 140,000 clones, more than 80% seen once, with roughly 9% in the top ten. The sample comprised peripheral blood. All receptors derive from a woman aged 80 or over in a cohort sampled during active or convalescent COVID-19.

The genes are TRBV9 and TRBJ2-3; 7 bases are a match to TRBD2. This CDR3 has 17 amino acids. The V gene's germline CDR1 is SGDLS and CDR2 YYNGEE. The trim removed 7 bases at V and 5 bases at J, leaving 19 bases unmatched. The CDR3 nucleotides are TGTGCCAGCGGATCTCACCCGGGCTGGGGCGGGGGAGATACGCAGTATTTT. Translated: CASGSHPGWGGGDTQYF. The complete variable domain, with remaining parts taken from reference TRBV9 and TRBJ2-3, reads DSGVTQTPKHLITATGQRVTLRCSPRSGDLSVYWYQQSLDQGLQFLIQYYNGEERAKGNILERFSAQQFPDLHSELNLSSLELGDSALYFCASGSHPGWGGGDTQYFGPGTRLTVL.

The chain couples TRBV18 to TRBJ1-1; tentative D call: TRBD1 (5 bases). Germline lookup yields CDR1 KGHSH and CDR2 LQKENI. V lost 1 base to trimming and J lost 3 bases, with 12 bases between them. There are 15 residues in the CDR3. The CDR3 region is CASSPRRPGYTEAFF. CDR3 DNA sequence: TGTGCCAGCTCACCACGCCGACCAGGGTACACTGAAGCTTTCTTT.

This chain connects TRBV19 to TRBJ2-1, with D perhaps matching TRBD2 (6 bases). CDR3 size: 13 residues. Looked up from germline, CDR1 is LNHDA and CDR2 is SQIVND (reference sequence). V lost 2 bases to trimming and J lost 5 bases, with 7 bases between them. The CDR3 nucleotides are TGTGCCAGTAGTATAAGACTAGACAATGAGCAGTTCTTC. Translating it yields CASSIRLDNEQFF.

The chain employs TRBV4-1 and TRBJ1-1; tentatively, D is TRBD1 (5 bases). Germline-derived CDR1 and CDR2 are MGHRA and YSYEKL. V was trimmed by 2 bases and J by 0 bases, leaving 10 bases between them. This CDR3 comprises 15 residues. Written as DNA, the CDR3 is TGCGCCAGCAGCCAATCCCCAGGGATGAACACTGAAGCTTTCTTT. This codes for CASSQSPGMNTEAFF.

The V call is TRBV6-6, the J call TRBJ1-6; TRBD1 matches 8 bases. Trimming cost V 5 bases and J 3 bases; bases outside gene matches: 9. The CDR3 is made up of 17 amino acids. CDR1 is MNHNY and CDR2 is SVGAGI in the germline V gene (reference sequence). The CDR3 DNA reads TGTGCCAGCAGTCGCCTACAGGGGGGTTACTATAATTCACCCCTCCACTTT. It encodes CASSRLQGGYYNSPLHF.

The V gene is TRBV6-2 or TRBV6-3, the J gene TRBJ2-1; weak D call: TRBD2 (5 bases). The CDR3 consists of 15 residues. Germline lookup yields CDR1 MNHEY and CDR2 SVGEGT. The V end was cut by 0 bases, the J end by 10 bases, with 16 bases between. The CDR3 sequence is CASSYSPEAGDEQFF. CDR3 DNA sequence: TGTGCCAGCAGTTACTCACCGGAGGCTGGCGACGAGCAGTTCTTC.

The CDR3 DNA follows: TGTGCCAGCAGGCTAAGCGGAAGCTCCTATAATTCACCCCTCCACTTT. It yields the protein CASRLSGSSYNSPLHF. This rearrangement joins TRBV5-5 to TRBJ1-6, with D uncertain. V lost 5 bases and J lost 0, with 12 bases in between. CDR3 length: 16 residues. CDR1 is SGHKS, CDR2 YYEKEE, per germline (reference sequence).

The V call is TRBV21-1, the J call TRBJ1-5. TRBV21-1 is reported as a pseudogene. The CDR3 contains 19 residues. CDR3 DNA sequence: TGTGCCAGCAGCAATTTTCTCGACAGACCAGGGACTGGCAATCAGCCCCAGCATTTT. This encodes CASSNFLDRPGTGNQPQHF.

This chain uses TRBV6-6 with TRBJ2-1; the D gene is possibly TRBD2 (6 bases). CDR1 MNHNY and CDR2 SVGAGI come from the germline V gene (reference sequence). There are 14 residues in the CDR3. Trimming stripped 3 bases from V and 4 bases from J, with 10 bases between. The CDR3 DNA reads TGTGCCAGCAGTTATGGGACTGGATACAATGAGCAGTTCTTC. This translates into CASSYGTGYNEQFF.

This chain uses TRBV7-2 with TRBJ2-3; D may be TRBD1 (7 bases). This CDR3 has 15 residues. Per the germline V gene, CDR1 is SGHTA and CDR2 is FQGNSA. V lost 6 bases, J lost 6 bases, and 19 bases lay in between. This CDR3 reads CASRRDRDFLDTQYF. The CDR3 region has the DNA TGTGCCAGCAGGCGAGACAGGGACTTTTTGGATACGCAGTATTTT.

CDR3 in amino acids: CATSGRGGQGHQNYGYTF. In DNA form, the CDR3 reads TGTGCCACCAGTGGACGGGGGGGGCAGGGACACCAGAACTATGGCTACACCTTC. This chain links TRBV24-1 with TRBJ1-2, with a tentative D call TRBD1 (6 bases). V gave up 5 bases and J gave up 2 bases, with 23 bases separating them. CDR1 and CDR2 (germline): KGHDR, SFDVKD. This CDR3 is 18 amino acids long.

This chain uses TRBV19 with TRBJ2-3; TRBD2 might be the D (6 bases). V gave up 1 base and J gave up 4 bases, with 9 bases separating them. This CDR3 contains 14 residues. CDR1 and CDR2 (germline): LNHDA, SQIVND (reference sequence). In DNA form, the CDR3 reads TGTGCCAGTAGTATAGGGGCTAGCGCAGATACGCAGTATTTT. This codes for CASSIGASADTQYF.

This clone was detected once. CDR3 in amino acids: CASSFLAESTDTQYF. CDR3 nucleotides: TGTGCCAGCAGCTTCCTAGCGGAGAGCACAGATACGCAGTATTTT. The V and J genes are TRBV5-6 and TRBJ2-3, with TRBD2 identical over 7 bases. The germline V gene has CDR1 SGHDT and CDR2 YYEEEE. V dropped 2 bases and J dropped 0; count of bases not matched to a gene: 3. The CDR3 contains 15 residues.

V is TRBV9 and J is TRBJ1-2; TRBD1 matches at 9 bases. Germline V lookup: CDR1 SGDLS, CDR2 YYNGEE. V lost 3 bases and J lost 5; bases outside the gene matches: 11. The CDR3 totals 16 residues. The CDR3 protein is CASSAPPGQGTYGYTF. Here the CDR3 DNA reads TGTGCCAGCAGCGCCCCCCCCGGACAGGGGACGTATGGCTACACCTTC.

V usage is TRBV5-5 and J usage is TRBJ2-5, with a weak D call TRBD1 (5 bases). The CDR3 runs 13 residues. CDR1 and CDR2 from the germline V gene are SGHKS and YYEKEE (reference sequence). The germline V and J ends were trimmed by 1 base and 5 bases, with 9 bases remaining between them. The CDR3 DNA sequence: TGTGCCAGCAGCTTGCAGGGCTGGGAGACCCAGTACTTC. Its translation: CASSLQGWETQYF.

With respect to this clone: The same CDR3 arises from other DNA sequences in this sample as well. This chain links TRBV12-3 or TRBV12-4 with TRBJ1-2, with D unresolved. Between the trimmed V and J ends, which lost 5 bases and 1 base, there was a span of 8 bases. The CDR3 sequence is 13 residues long. The CDR3 coding sequence is TGTGCCAGCAGTCCTCAGGATAACTATGGCTACACCTTC. This codes for CASSPQDNYGYTF.

CDR3 loop: CASLRAIPGGNEQFF. In nucleotides, the CDR3 is TGTGCCAGCCTTAGAGCCATACCCGGGGGGAATGAGCAGTTCTTC. The chain has TRBV27 and TRBJ2-1; 7 positions agree with TRBD2. V lost 8 bases to trimming and J lost 7 bases; unmatched junction nucleotides: 14. The CDR3 contains 15 residues. Looked up from germline, CDR1 is MNHEY and CDR2 is SMNVEV (reference sequence).

The J gene is TRBJ1-3, the V gene TRBV11-2; D not resolved. The V and J ends lost 5 bases and 0 bases respectively, with 8 bases between them. Looked up from germline, CDR1 is SGHAT and CDR2 is FQNNGV. The CDR3 is 14 residues long. The CDR3 is CASSQTLSGNTIYF. The CDR3 nucleotides read TGTGCCAGCAGCCAGACACTCTCTGGAAACACCATATATTTT.

The chain links TRBV20-1 to TRBJ1-5, with 7 positions matching TRBD1. Germline lookup yields CDR1 DFQATT and CDR2 SNEGSKA (reference sequence). V was clipped by 3 bases and J by 3 bases; unmatched bases: 5. This CDR3 is 14 amino acids long. The CDR3 DNA is TGCAGTGCTAGTGGCACAGGGGACAATCAGCCCCAGCATTTT. Translating it yields CSASGTGDNQPQHF.

The chain uses TRBV2 and TRBJ1-4, with D possibly being TRBD1 (5 bases). The germline CDR1 and CDR2 sequences are SNHLY and FYNNEI. CDR3 length: 15 amino acids. Between the trimmed V and J ends, which lost 2 bases and 4 bases, there was a span of 11 bases. The CDR3 loop is CASSENWGSNEKLFF. Written as DNA, the CDR3 is TGTGCCAGCAGTGAAAACTGGGGCAGTAATGAAAAACTGTTTTTT.

The rearrangement links TRBV29-1 to TRBJ1-2, with 7 bases identical to TRBD1. The CDR3 has 12 residues. V lost 3 bases to trimming and J lost 9 bases; unmatched junction nucleotides: 7. CDR1 is SQVTM and CDR2 is ANQGSEA in the germline V gene. CDR3 in amino acids: CSVDPTGSSYTF. CDR3 DNA sequence: TGCAGCGTTGACCCGACAGGGAGTAGCTACACCTTC. The variable domain in full, with the rest retrieved from reference TRBV29-1 and TRBJ1-2, is SAVISQKPSRDICQRGTSLTIQCQVDSQVTMMFWYRQQPGQSLTLIATANQGSEATYESGFVIDKFPISRPNLTFSTLTVSNMSPEDSSIYLCSVDPTGSSYTFGSGTRLTVV.

This clone appeared many times. The chain joins TRBV19 to TRBJ1-5; weak D call: TRBD1 (6 bases). V dropped 2 bases and J dropped 0 bases, with 14 bases sitting between them. The germline gives CDR1 LNHDA, CDR2 SQIVND (reference sequence). The CDR3 has 17 amino acids. The DNA of the CDR3 is TGTGCCAGTAGTATAAGGGGGACAATCTATAGCAATCAGCCCCAGCATTTT. Its protein product is CASSIRGTIYSNQPQHF.

The rearrangement joins TRBV2 to TRBJ1-1; D gene uncertain. This CDR3 has 10 amino acids. Germline V gene data show CDR1 as SNHLY and CDR2 as FYNNEI. V was clipped by 4 bases and J by 7 bases, with 4 bases between them. The DNA of the CDR3 is TGTGCCAGCAGTGTCTTTGAAGCTTTCTTT. Its translation: CASSVFEAFF. The full variable domain, in which reference TRBV2 and TRBJ1-1 provide the parts outside the CDR3, is EPEVTQTPSHQVTQMGQEVILRCVPISNHLYFYWYRQILGQKVEFLVSFYNNEISEKSEIFDDQFSVERPDGSNFTLKIRSTKLEDSAMYFCASSVFEAFFGQGTRLTVV.

The chain carries TRBV15 and TRBJ2-1; TRBD2 matches at 9 bases. In germline, CDR1 is LNHNV, CDR2 YYDKDF (reference sequence). The CDR3 spans 15 residues. V dropped 4 bases and J dropped 5; count of bases not matched to a gene: 6. CDR3 in DNA: TGTGCCACCAGCAACTTGGGACTAGCAGACAATGAGCAGTTCTTC. Translation gives CATSNLGLADNEQFF.

The chain combines TRBV2 with TRBJ2-3; 7 nucleotides align to TRBD2. Germline lookup yields CDR1 SNHLY and CDR2 FYNNEI. V shed 4 bases, J shed 2 bases, and the junction held 6 bases outside the gene matches. This CDR3 contains 15 residues. The CDR3 spells CASSVLAVITDTQYF. CDR3 DNA sequence: TGTGCCAGCAGTGTTCTAGCGGTGATCACAGATACGCAGTATTTT. The full variable domain, its missing parts supplied by reference TRBV2 and TRBJ2-3, is EPEVTQTPSHQVTQMGQEVILRCVPISNHLYFYWYRQILGQKVEFLVSFYNNEISEKSEIFDDQFSVERPDGSNFTLKIRSTKLEDSAMYFCASSVLAVITDTQYFGPGTRLTVL.